This T cell receptor (beta chain) was captured in a study of blood T cell repertoires in COVID-19. Looking at the study overall: Whether acute or convalescent, the COVID-19 samples came from the United States, Italy and Spain. T cells, B-cell-depleted T cells, or PBMCs supplied cDNA or gDNA.

Sample share makes this clone medium-sized (0.01 to 0.1%). Study processing details: For nucleated cells, counts were estimated from reference gene primer amplification. The protocol was immunoSEQ multiplex PCR, while the TCRdb copy is restricted to in-frame clones and leaves out a portion. V, J and clone size are those of that table, while D and trimming were read from the DNA. The table includes 45,000 to 50,000 clones, roughly nine tenths detected once. This CDR3 has 15 amino acids. V lost 0 bases to trimming and J lost 6 bases; unmatched junction nucleotides: 3. Germline V CDR1 and CDR2: ENHRY, SYGVKD.

The V gene is TRBV10-3, the J gene TRBJ2-3, with TRBD2 identical over 10 bases. The sequence was collected from a human donor in a cohort sampled during active COVID-19. The material sequenced was peripheral blood. The CDR3 DNA reads TGTGCCATCAGTGAGTCCCTAGCGGGGGCCGATACGCAGTATTTT. Its protein is CAISESLAGADTQYF.